This TCR beta chain originates from a study of beta chain features in type 1 diabetes. This clone has just a few counts. All of the isolated RNA was reverse transcribed, so expressed TCRB transcripts were sequenced. The assay was immunoSEQ multiplex PCR, and TCRdb's table has in-frame clones only and misses some. Here the sample spans 810,000 or so clones, roughly 15% being singletons. In germline, CDR1 is MNHEY, CDR2 SMNVEV (reference sequence). This CDR3 has 14 residues. J lost 7 bases, V lost 5 bases, and 6 bases had no gene match. The sequence was obtained from a woman under 30 in good health. The gene calls are TRBV27 and TRBJ2-7, with TRBD2 identical over 12 bases. Sequenced material: naive CD4+ T cells from blood. The CDR3 DNA sequence: TGTGCCAGCAGTCGACTAGCGGGAGTTTGGGAGCAGTACTTC. This encodes CASSRLAGVWEQYF.